The text below deals with one T cell receptor beta chain. Antigen: not known. The CDR3 has 16 amino acids. Trimming removed 0 bases at V and 2 bases at J, with 12 bases between. The sample comes from a study of T cells in Graves' hyperthyroidism and ophthalmopathy. Study information: Peripheral blood collection took place at initial diagnosis, before any treatment.

Overall study results and limits: Model output signaled ophthalmopathy a median about 6.3 months ahead of onset. The blood repertoire included most of the expanded thyroid clonotypes above 0.001.

TCR beta CDR3 region amplification was performed from RNA transcripts. The primer set for the first-round RT-PCR of the TCR CDR3 was HTBI. TCRdb called the multiplex PCR reads again in MiXCR, with one record for every CDR3 protein. The top ten clones hold around 28% of a sample with nearly 250,000 distinct CDR3 sequences, around 17% of them seen once. Material: blood. V gene TRBV12-3 or TRBV12-4 combines with J gene TRBJ2-3; TRBD1 might be the D (5 bases). The clonotype was recovered from a woman between 18 and 29 years old with Graves' ophthalmopathy. In nucleotides, the CDR3 is TGTGCCAGCAGTTTAGCGGTCAGGGTTCTCACAGATACGCAGTATTTT. It translates to CASSLAVRVLTDTQYF.